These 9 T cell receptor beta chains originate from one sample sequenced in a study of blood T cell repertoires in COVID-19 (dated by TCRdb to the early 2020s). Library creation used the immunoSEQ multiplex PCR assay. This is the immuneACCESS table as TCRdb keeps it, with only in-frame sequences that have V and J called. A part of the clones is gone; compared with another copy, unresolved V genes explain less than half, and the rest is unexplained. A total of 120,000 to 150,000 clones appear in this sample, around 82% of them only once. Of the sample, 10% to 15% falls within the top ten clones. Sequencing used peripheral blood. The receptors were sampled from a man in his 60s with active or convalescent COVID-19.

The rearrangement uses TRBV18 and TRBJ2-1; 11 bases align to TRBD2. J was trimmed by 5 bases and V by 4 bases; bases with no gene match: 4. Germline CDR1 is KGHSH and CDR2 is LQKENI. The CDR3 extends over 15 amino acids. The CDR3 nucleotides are TGTGCCAGCTCACTGGGACTAGCGGAAGACAATGAGCAGTTCTTC. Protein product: CASSLGLAEDNEQFF. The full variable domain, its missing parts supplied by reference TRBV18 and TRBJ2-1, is NAGVMQNPRHLVRRRGQEARLRCSPMKGHSHVYWYRQLPEEGLKFMVYLQKENIIDESGMPKERFSAEFPKEGPSILRIQQVVRGDSAAYFCASSLGLAEDNEQFFGPGTRLTVL.

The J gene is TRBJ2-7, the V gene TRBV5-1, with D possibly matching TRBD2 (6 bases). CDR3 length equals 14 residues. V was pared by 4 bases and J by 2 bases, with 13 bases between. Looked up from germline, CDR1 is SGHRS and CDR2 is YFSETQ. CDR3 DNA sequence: TGCGCCAGCAGCGCGACCGGGGGTGCCTACGAGCAGTACTTC. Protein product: CASSATGGAYEQYF.

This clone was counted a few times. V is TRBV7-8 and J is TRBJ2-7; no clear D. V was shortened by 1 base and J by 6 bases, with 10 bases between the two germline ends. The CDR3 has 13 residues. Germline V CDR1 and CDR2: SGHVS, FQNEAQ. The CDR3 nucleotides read TGTGCCAGCAGCTTAGGCAGAGGCGTCGAGCAGTACTTC. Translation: CASSLGRGVEQYF.

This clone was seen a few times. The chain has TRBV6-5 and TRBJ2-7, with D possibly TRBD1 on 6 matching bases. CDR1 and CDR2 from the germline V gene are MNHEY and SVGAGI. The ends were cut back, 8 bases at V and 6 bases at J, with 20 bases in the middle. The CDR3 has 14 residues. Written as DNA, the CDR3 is TGTGCCAGCCCGGTAGGGACATGGCCAGGCGAGCAGTACTTC. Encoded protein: CASPVGTWPGEQYF.

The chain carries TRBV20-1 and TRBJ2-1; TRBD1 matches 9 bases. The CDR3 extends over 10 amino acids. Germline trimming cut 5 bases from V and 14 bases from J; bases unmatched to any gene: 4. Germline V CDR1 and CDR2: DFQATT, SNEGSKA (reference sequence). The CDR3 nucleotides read TGCAGTGCTCAGGGACAGGGAAAGTTCTTC. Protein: CSAQGQGKFF.

CDR3 sequence reads: CASSFRRNTGELFF. The CDR3, as DNA: TGTGCCAGCAGTTTTAGGAGGAACACCGGGGAGCTGTTTTTT. The rearrangement uses TRBV27 and TRBJ2-2; D call uncertain. Per germline, CDR1 MNHEY and CDR2 SMNVEV (reference sequence). The V and J ends lost 3 bases and 1 base respectively, with 6 bases between them. The CDR3 is 14 amino acids.

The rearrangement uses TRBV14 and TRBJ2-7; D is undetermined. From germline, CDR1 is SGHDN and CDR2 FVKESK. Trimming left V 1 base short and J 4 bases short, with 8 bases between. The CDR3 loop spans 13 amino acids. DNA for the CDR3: TGTGCCAGCAGCCAAGGGGCACGGTACGAGCAGTACTTC. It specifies CASSQGARYEQYF.

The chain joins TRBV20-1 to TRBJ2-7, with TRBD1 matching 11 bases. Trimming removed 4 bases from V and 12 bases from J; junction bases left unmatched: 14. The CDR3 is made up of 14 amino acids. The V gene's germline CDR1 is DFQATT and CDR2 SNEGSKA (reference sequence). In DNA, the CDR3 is TGCAGTGCTACTGAGGACAGGGGGCAGGCCAGGTGGTACTTC. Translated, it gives CSATEDRGQARWYF.

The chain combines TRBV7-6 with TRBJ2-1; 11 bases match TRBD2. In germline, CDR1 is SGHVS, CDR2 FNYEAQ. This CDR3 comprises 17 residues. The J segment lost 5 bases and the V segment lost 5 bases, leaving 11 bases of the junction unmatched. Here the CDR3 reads CASSHRFVTSGNNEQFF. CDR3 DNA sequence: TGTGCCAGCAGCCACCGGTTCGTGACTAGCGGGAACAATGAGCAGTTCTTC.